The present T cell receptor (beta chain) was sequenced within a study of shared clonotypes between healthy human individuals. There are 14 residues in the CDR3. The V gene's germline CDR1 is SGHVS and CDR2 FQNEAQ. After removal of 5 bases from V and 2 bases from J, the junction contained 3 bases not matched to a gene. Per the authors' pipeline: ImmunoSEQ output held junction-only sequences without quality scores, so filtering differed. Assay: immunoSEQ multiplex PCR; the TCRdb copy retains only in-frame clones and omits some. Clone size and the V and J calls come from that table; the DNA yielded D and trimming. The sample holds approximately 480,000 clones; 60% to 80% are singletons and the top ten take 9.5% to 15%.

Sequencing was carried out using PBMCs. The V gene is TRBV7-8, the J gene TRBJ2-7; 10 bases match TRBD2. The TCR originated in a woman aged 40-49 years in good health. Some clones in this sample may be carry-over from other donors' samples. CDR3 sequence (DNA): TGTGCCAGCAGCAGAACTAGCGGGGCCTACGAGCAGTACTTC. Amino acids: CASSRTSGAYEQYF.